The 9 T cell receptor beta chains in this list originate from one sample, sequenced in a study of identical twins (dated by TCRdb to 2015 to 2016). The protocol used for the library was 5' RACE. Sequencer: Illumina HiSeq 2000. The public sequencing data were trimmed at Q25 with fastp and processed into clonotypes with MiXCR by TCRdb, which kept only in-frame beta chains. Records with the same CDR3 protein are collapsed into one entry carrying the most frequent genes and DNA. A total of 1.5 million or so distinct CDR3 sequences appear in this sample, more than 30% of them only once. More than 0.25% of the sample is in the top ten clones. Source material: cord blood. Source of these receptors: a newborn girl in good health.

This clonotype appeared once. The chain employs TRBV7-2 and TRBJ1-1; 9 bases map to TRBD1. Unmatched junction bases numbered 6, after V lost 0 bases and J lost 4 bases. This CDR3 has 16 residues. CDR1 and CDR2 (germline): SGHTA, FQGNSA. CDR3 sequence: CASSLATGGLSTEAFF. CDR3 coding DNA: TGTGCCAGCAGCTTAGCGACAGGGGGATTGAGCACTGAAGCTTTCTTT.

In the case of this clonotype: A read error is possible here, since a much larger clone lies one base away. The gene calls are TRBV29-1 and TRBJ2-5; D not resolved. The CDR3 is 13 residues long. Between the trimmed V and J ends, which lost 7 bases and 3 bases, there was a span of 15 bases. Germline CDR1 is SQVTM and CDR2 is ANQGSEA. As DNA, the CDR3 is TGCAGCGCTCGTCCCAGCCGTAAAGAGACCCAGTACTTC. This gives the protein CSARPSRKETQYF.

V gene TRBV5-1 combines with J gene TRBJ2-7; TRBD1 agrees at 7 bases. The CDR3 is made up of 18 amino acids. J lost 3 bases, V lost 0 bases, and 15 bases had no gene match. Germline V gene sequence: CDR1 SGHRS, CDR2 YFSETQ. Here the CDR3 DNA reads TGCGCCAGCAGCTTGGCCAGGGACAGAGTTAGGTTCGGCTACGAGCAGTACTTC. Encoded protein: CASSLARDRVRFGYEQYF.

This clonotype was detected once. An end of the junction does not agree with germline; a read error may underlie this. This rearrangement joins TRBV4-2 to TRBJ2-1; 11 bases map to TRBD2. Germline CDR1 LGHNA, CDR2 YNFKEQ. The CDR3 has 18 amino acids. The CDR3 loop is CASSQEIPPSGRPNGQFF. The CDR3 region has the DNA TGTGCCAGCAGCCAAGAAATTCCCCCTAGCGGGAGGCCCAATGGGCAGTTCTTC.

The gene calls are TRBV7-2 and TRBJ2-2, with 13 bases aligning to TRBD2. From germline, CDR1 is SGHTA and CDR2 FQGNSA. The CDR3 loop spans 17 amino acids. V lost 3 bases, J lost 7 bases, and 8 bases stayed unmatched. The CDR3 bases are TGTGCCAGCAGCTTCGGACTAGCGGGGGCCTTTGACGGGGAGCTGTTTTTT. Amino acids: CASSFGLAGAFDGELFF.

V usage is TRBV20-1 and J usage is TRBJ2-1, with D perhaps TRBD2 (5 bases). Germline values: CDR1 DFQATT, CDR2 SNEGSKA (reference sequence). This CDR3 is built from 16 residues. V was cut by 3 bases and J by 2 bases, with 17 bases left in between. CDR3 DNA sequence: TGCAGTGCTAGGGAATTCCTAGCTCCGCCCTACAATGAGCAGTTCTTC. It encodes CSAREFLAPPYNEQFF.

The CDR3 loop reads CASSPSGLVIGELFF. CDR3 in DNA: TGTGCCAGCAGCCCCTCGGGACTAGTTATCGGGGAGCTGTTTTTT. The V gene is TRBV3-1, the J gene TRBJ2-2; 8 bases are a match to TRBD2. The ends lost 4 bases at V and 7 bases at J; junction bases unmatched: 8. Germline assignment: CDR1 LGHDT and CDR2 YNNKEL (reference sequence). This CDR3 contains 15 residues.

CDR3 protein: CASSLRLGQSWSTQYF. The CDR3 DNA reads TGTGCCAGCAGTTTAAGGTTGGGACAGAGTTGGAGTACCCAGTACTTC. The chain joins TRBV27 to TRBJ2-5, with TRBD1 identical over 7 bases. V gave up 2 bases and J gave up 8 bases; unmatched junction bases: 14. This CDR3 comprises 16 residues. The V gene's germline CDR1 is MNHEY and CDR2 SMNVEV (reference sequence).

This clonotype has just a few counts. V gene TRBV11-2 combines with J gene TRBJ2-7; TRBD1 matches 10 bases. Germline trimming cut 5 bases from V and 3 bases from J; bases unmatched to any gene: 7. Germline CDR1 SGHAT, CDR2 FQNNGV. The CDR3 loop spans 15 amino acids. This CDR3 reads CASSGRTGGNYEQYF. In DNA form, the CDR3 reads TGTGCCAGCAGCGGACGGACAGGGGGTAACTACGAGCAGTACTTC.